Shown below are 17 T cell receptor beta chains from a single sample sequenced in a study of sequential checkpoint blockade in melanoma. Treatment here: randomized to nivolumab then ipilimumab (arm A) or the reverse (arm B). Only in-frame clones appear in the TCRdb table, and some are missing; sequencing was by immunoSEQ multiplex PCR. The sample lists under 25,000 clones; more than 60% were seen once. The sample consisted of CD8+ T cells sorted from blood (inferred from file names), taken from a patient given nivolumab and ipilimumab in sequence. These receptors originate from a human donor with melanoma.

This clone has only one observation. The V and J genes are TRBV4-1 and TRBJ2-7; D uncertain. Germline V CDR1 and CDR2: MGHRA, YSYEKL. The CDR3 extends over 13 amino acids. Deletions cut 0 bases from V and 2 bases from J, with 5 bases between. CDR3 DNA: TGCGCCAGCAGCCAAGAACTGACCTACGAGCAGTACTTC. Protein sequence: CASSQELTYEQYF.

The V call is TRBV27, the J call TRBJ1-5; 9 bases align to TRBD1. Germline V CDR1 and CDR2: MNHEY, SMNVEV (reference sequence). V gave up 5 bases and J gave up 11 bases; unmatched junction bases: 10. The CDR3 runs 14 residues. CDR3: CASSPGQGSLSQHF. In DNA, the CDR3 is TGTGCCAGCAGTCCGGGACAGGGATCATTATCCCAGCATTTT.

In its sample, this clone was seen once. The junction and the germline gene differ at one end; a read error may be behind it. The chain recombines TRBV30 with TRBJ1-1; 9 bases are shared with TRBD1. The CDR3 loop spans 16 amino acids. Germline CDR1 is GTSNPN and CDR2 is SVGIG (reference sequence). The chain's CDR3 is CASNSGQGPWNSEAFF. The CDR3, as DNA: TGTGCCTCAAACTCGGGACAGGGTCCCTGGAACAGTGAAGCTTTCTTT.

This clone was counted only a few times. Here the CDR3 DNA reads TGTGCCAGCAGTCTAGGTACTGAAGCTTTCTTT. Its protein product is CASSLGTEAFF. The J gene is TRBJ1-1, the V gene TRBV6-6; D remains unclear. Trimming removed 5 bases at V and 5 bases at J, with 6 bases between. Germline assignment: CDR1 MNHNY and CDR2 SVGAGI (reference sequence). The CDR3 spans 11 residues.

The rearrangement uses TRBV6-1 and TRBJ2-7; TRBD2 agrees at 7 bases. There are 12 residues in the CDR3. Trimming removed 8 bases from V and 3 bases from J; junction bases left unmatched: 4. Germline CDR1 and CDR2: MNHNS and SASEGT. The CDR3 region has the DNA TGTGCCAGCGGGACTACCCTCTACGAGCAGTACTTC. Protein sequence: CASGTTLYEQYF.

This clone was detected only once. The chain uses TRBV11-2 and TRBJ2-7; 7 nucleotides line up with TRBD1. The CDR3 covers 16 residues. Germline CDR1 SGHAT, CDR2 FQNNGV. V was pared by 0 bases and J by 0 bases, with 5 bases of the junction left unmatched. CDR3 bases: TGTGCCAGCAGCTTAGATTACACAGGGGCCTCCTACGAGCAGTACTTC. Translating it yields CASSLDYTGASYEQYF.

The chain links TRBV6-6 to TRBJ2-7, with TRBD1 matching 8 bases. The J segment lost 5 bases and the V segment lost 0 bases, leaving 6 bases of the junction unmatched. Germline lookup yields CDR1 MNHNY and CDR2 SVGAGI (reference sequence). The CDR3 is made up of 15 amino acids. The CDR3 sequence is CASSYSPGQGNEQYF. In DNA, the CDR3 is TGTGCCAGCAGTTACTCACCCGGACAGGGCAACGAGCAGTACTTC.

This clone has a handful of counts. The rearrangement joins TRBV19 to TRBJ2-7, with D possibly TRBD1 on 6 matching bases. Germline V gene data show CDR1 as LNHDA and CDR2 as SQIVND (reference sequence). This CDR3 contains 13 residues. V shed 5 bases and J shed 4 bases, with 12 bases lying between them. As DNA, the CDR3 is TGTGCCAGTAGTCCAGACAGGCTGTACGAGCAGTACTTC. This translates into CASSPDRLYEQYF.

This clone was seen only a few times. This chain uses TRBV19 with TRBJ2-7; 10 positions agree with TRBD1. The V and J ends lost 6 bases and 0 bases, in that order; junction bases with no gene match: 5. Germline V gene data show CDR1 as LNHDA and CDR2 as SQIVND (reference sequence). This CDR3 region has 15 residues. CDR3 sequence: CASSPGQGGSYEQYF. CDR3 coding DNA: TGTGCCAGTAGCCCAGGACAGGGGGGCTCCTACGAGCAGTACTTC.

The CDR3 loop reads CASSSGLATILRTYEQYF. The CDR3, as DNA: TGTGCCAGCAGCTCGGGACTAGCGACTATTCTACGAACCTACGAGCAGTACTTC. This chain connects TRBV7-9 to TRBJ2-7; 10 nucleotides align to TRBD2. The germline V gene encodes CDR1 SEHNR and CDR2 FQNEAQ (reference sequence). J gave up 2 bases and V 4 bases, and 14 bases lay outside the gene matches. This CDR3 has 18 amino acids.

This clone was detected only a few times. The V and J genes are TRBV2 and TRBJ1-5; 7 positions match TRBD1. The junction had 5 bases not matched to a gene; V was cut back by 6 bases and J by 0 bases. Looked up from germline, CDR1 is SNHLY and CDR2 is FYNNEI. The CDR3 spans 15 residues. CDR3 DNA sequence: TGTGCCAGCAGATCAGACAGGGCTAGCAATCAGCCCCAGCATTTT. This sequence encodes CASRSDRASNQPQHF.

The chain employs TRBV28 and TRBJ2-7, with D possibly TRBD2 on 6 matching bases. In germline, CDR1 is MDHEN, CDR2 SYDVKM. V was pared by 5 bases and J by 6 bases, with 14 bases between. The CDR3 is 13 residues long. The CDR3 reads CASSRGTLGEQYF. The CDR3 DNA is TGTGCCAGCAGTAGAGGGACTCTTGGCGAGCAGTACTTC.

In DNA form, the CDR3 reads TGTGCCAGCAGCTTAGGTGGGGGGGCGGATGGAACTTTCTTT. Translated, it gives CASSLGGGADGTFF. V and J are TRBV13 and TRBJ1-1, with D possibly matching TRBD1 (6 bases). The CDR3 spans 14 residues. Germline V gene lookup returns CDR1 PRHDT and CDR2 FYEKMQ (reference sequence). V gave up 0 bases and J gave up 12 bases, with 17 bases separating them. The full variable domain, its missing parts supplied by reference TRBV13 and TRBJ1-1, is AAGVIQSPRHLIKEKRETATLKCYPIPRHDTVYWYQQGPGQDPQFLISFYEKMQSDKGSIPDRFSAQQFSDYHSELNMSSLELGDSALYFCASSLGGGADGTFFGQGTRLTVV.

This clone was observed a few times. The chain combines TRBV2 with TRBJ2-1; tentatively, D is TRBD2 (5 bases). Per germline, CDR1 SNHLY and CDR2 FYNNEI. Trimming took 3 bases from V and 5 from J, leaving 17 bases between them. The CDR3 is 16 amino acids. DNA of the CDR3: TGTGCCAGCAGTGACTTCGGAGGAGGTACAAACAATGAGCAGTTCTTC. Its translation: CASSDFGGGTNNEQFF.

The rearrangement uses TRBV7-9 and TRBJ1-5; possible D gene TRBD1, 6 bases. The CDR3 is made up of 16 amino acids. Germline V gives CDR1 SEHNR, CDR2 FQNEAQ (reference sequence). The V and J ends lost 6 bases and 3 bases respectively, with 18 bases between them. The CDR3 loop reads CASRYITGPFNQPQHF. CDR3 nucleotide sequence: TGTGCCAGCAGGTACATAACAGGGCCTTTCAATCAGCCCCAGCATTTT.

The chain recombines TRBV27 with TRBJ2-7; 13 bases are shared with TRBD2. Germline CDR1 MNHEY, CDR2 SMNVEV (reference sequence). The V and J ends lost 5 bases and 5 bases, in that order; junction bases with no gene match: 6. The CDR3 length is 15 residues. CDR3 nucleotide sequence: TGTGCCAGCAGTGCCGGGACTAGCGGGAACAACGAGCAGTACTTC. Translating gives CASSAGTSGNNEQYF.

The rearrangement uses TRBV9 and TRBJ2-7; D is perhaps TRBD1 (6 bases). V was shortened by 0 bases and J by 6 bases, with 13 bases between the two germline ends. Germline CDR1 reads SGDLS; CDR2 reads YYNGEE. The CDR3 is 14 residues long. This chain's CDR3 is CASSVGTVDPEQYF. In DNA form, the CDR3 reads TGTGCCAGCAGCGTAGGGACAGTAGATCCCGAGCAGTACTTC.